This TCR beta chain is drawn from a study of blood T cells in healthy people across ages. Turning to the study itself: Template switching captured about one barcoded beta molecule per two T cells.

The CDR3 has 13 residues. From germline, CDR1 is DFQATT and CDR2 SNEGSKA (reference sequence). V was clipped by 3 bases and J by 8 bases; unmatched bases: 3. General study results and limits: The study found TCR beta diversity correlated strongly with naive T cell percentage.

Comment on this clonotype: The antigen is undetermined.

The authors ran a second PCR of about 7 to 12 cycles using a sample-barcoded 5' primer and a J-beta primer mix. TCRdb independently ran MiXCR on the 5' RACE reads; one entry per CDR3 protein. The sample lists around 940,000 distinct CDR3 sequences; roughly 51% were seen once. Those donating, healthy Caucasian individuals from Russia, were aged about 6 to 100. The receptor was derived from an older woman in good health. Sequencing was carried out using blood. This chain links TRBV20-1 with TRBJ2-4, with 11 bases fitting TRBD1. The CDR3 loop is CSASPGQGDIQYF. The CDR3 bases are TGCAGTGCTAGCCCGGGACAGGGGGACATTCAGTACTTC.